This T cell receptor (beta chain) was sequenced in a study of T cells in localized non-small cell lung cancer. Study results and limitations: Among the top 100 tumor clones, a median around 50 appeared in adjacent lung.

Per the germline V gene, CDR1 is SGHKS and CDR2 is YYEKEE (reference sequence). The CDR3 has 14 residues. The V end lost 7 bases, the J end lost 0 bases, and 14 bases lay between the germline ends. Clones were read by immunoSEQ multiplex PCR, and TCRdb kept only the in-frame ones, dropping some. This table has approximately 47,000 clones, 86% appearing once. Turning to this clone: The antigen remains undetermined.

The V and J genes are TRBV5-5 and TRBJ2-7; possibly TRBD1 for D (6 bases). This TCR was recovered from a man aged 40 to 70 with stage II lung adenocarcinoma. Here the sequenced sample was PBMCs, taken before any cancer treatment. The CDR3 here is CASCAGTNSYEQYV. CDR3 in DNA: TGTGCCAGCTGCGCCGGGACAAACTCCTACGAGCAGTACGTC.